The rows below give T cell receptor beta chains drawn from one sample of a study of T cell repertoires in cytomegalovirus infection. One entry per CDR3 protein results from TCRdb running MiXCR on the reads. The profile shows nearly 650,000 distinct CDR3 sequences, 20% to 25% of them singletons. The sample was CD8+ T cells from PBMCs. The receptors shown here come from a human donor in good health (CMV status not recorded). Some clones in this sample may be carry-over from other donors' samples. The CDR3 runs from the conserved cysteine through the conserved F or W. A D gene is named only where the DNA matches it firmly. For some rows the clone size is stated as once, few or many, or as a class when expanded; others skip it.

CDR3aa,CDR3nt,d_gene,abundance,j_gene,v_gene,len
CASSPDYTSYEQYF,TGTGCCAGCAGCCCGGACTACACTTCCTACGAGCAGTACTTC,-,-,TRBJ2-7,TRBV4-2,14
CASSLNGAYEQYF,TGTGCCAGCAGCTTAAATGGGGCCTACGAGCAGTACTTC,-,-,TRBJ2-7,TRBV7-2,13
CASGFRQGKDGYTF,TGTGCTAGTGGTTTTAGACAGGGGAAGGATGGCTACACCTTC,TRBD1,few,TRBJ1-2,TRBV12-5,14
CASSEGQVNQPQHF,TGTGCCAGCAGTGAAGGACAGGTCAATCAGCCCCAGCATTTT,TRBD1,few,TRBJ1-5,TRBV25-1,14
CSARVSTDSGNTIYF,TGCAGTGCTAGAGTTTCCACAGACTCTGGAAACACCATATATTTT,-,-,TRBJ1-3,TRBV20-1,15
CASSPSRRVNTEAFF,TGTGCCAGCAGTCCCTCCCGGCGGGTGAACACTGAAGCTTTCTTT,-,-,TRBJ1-1,TRBV6-1,15
CASSLTEGRNYGYTF,TGTGCCAGCAGCTTAACTGAGGGGAGAAACTATGGCTACACCTTC,-,few,TRBJ1-2,TRBV7-9,15
CASSSHSGGAHEQYF,TGTGCCAGCAGTTCCCATAGCGGGGGGGCCCACGAGCAGTACTTC,TRBD2,-,TRBJ2-7,TRBV28,15
CASSLGPSYNEQFF,TGCGCCAGCTCTCTCGGTCCTTCCTACAATGAGCAGTTCTTC,-,many,TRBJ2-1,TRBV10-2,14
CASSEALAGGRTDTQYF,TGTGCCAGCAGTGAAGCGCTAGCGGGGGGCCGCACAGATACGCAGTATTTT,TRBD2,-,TRBJ2-3,TRBV6-1,17
CASSQEWGGGLSSGANVLTF,TGCGCCAGCAGCCAAGAATGGGGCGGGGGGTTAAGCTCTGGGGCCAACGTCCTGACTTTC,TRBD2,-,TRBJ2-6,TRBV4-1,20
CASSIVWALDQPQHF,TGTGCCAGTAGTATAGTGTGGGCACTAGATCAGCCCCAGCATTTT,-,many,TRBJ1-5,TRBV19,15
CASSVGGRPNEQFF,TGTGCCAGCAGCGTAGGTGGCAGACCCAATGAGCAGTTCTTC,-,few,TRBJ2-1,TRBV9,14
CASSFFGGSTDTQYF,TGTGCCAGCAGCTTTTTTGGGGGTAGCACAGATACGCAGTATTTT,-,few,TRBJ2-3,TRBV5-4,15
CASSQVRGREQYF,TGCGCCAGCAGCCAAGTAAGAGGGCGCGAGCAGTACTTC,-,few,TRBJ2-7,TRBV4-1,13
CASSQLELEPQHF,TGTGCCAGCAGTCAACTAGAACTGGAGCCCCAGCATTTT,-,-,TRBJ1-5,TRBV6-2/TRBV6-3,13
CASSQGLAGGHGETQYF,TGTGCCAGCAGCCAGGGACTAGCGGGGGGCCATGGGGAGACCCAGTACTTC,TRBD2,-,TRBJ2-5,TRBV5-6,17
CASSLGPLLQETQYF,TGTGCCAGCAGCTTAGGTCCGCTCCTCCAAGAGACCCAGTACTTC,-,many,TRBJ2-5,TRBV7-2,15
CASTQLGETQYF,TGTGCCAGCACCCAATTGGGGGAGACCCAGTACTTC,-,many,TRBJ2-5,TRBV28,12
CASSKDRGHGYTF,TGTGCCAGCAGCAAGGACAGGGGACATGGCTACACCTTC,TRBD1,few,TRBJ1-2,TRBV7-9,13
CSVSGGFGHGVTGELFF,TGCAGCGTTTCGGGGGGATTCGGGCACGGGGTCACCGGGGAGCTGTTTTTT,TRBD2,-,TRBJ2-2,TRBV29-1,17
CSASLSDSANSGNTIYF,TGCAGTGCTAGTCTGTCCGACAGCGCAAACTCTGGAAACACCATATATTTT,-,few,TRBJ1-3,TRBV20-1,17
CASSLVAGEGTGELFF,TGTGCCAGCAGTCTTGTAGCGGGGGAGGGCACCGGGGAGCTGTTTTTT,TRBD2,-,TRBJ2-2,TRBV6-1,16
CASSPPGGRRNTEAFF,TGTGCCAGCAGCCCCCCAGGGGGAAGGAGGAACACTGAAGCTTTCTTT,TRBD1,many,TRBJ1-1,TRBV7-9,16
CASSLGSGENTEAFF,TGTGCCAGCAGCTTAGGGTCAGGGGAGAACACTGAAGCTTTCTTT,-,-,TRBJ1-1,TRBV7-9,15
CAAGEGTEAFF,TGTGCCGCAGGGGAGGGAACTGAAGCTTTCTTT,-,many,TRBJ1-1,TRBV7-8,11
CASSLAGATVTFF,TGTGCCAGCAGCTTAGCCGGGGCCACCGTGACTTTCTTT,-,many,TRBJ1-1,TRBV7-9,13
CASSLMNGNEQFF,TGTGCCAGCAGTCTGATGAACGGGAATGAGCAGTTCTTC,-,few,TRBJ2-1,TRBV28,13
CASSITGGYTDTQYF,TGTGCCAGCAGCATTACCGGGGGCTACACAGATACGCAGTATTTT,-,many,TRBJ2-3,TRBV11-3,15
CSAFSDTQYF,TGCAGTGCGTTTTCAGATACGCAGTATTTT,-,few,TRBJ2-3,TRBV20-1,10
CASSSPTDRDKNIQYF,TGTGCCAGCAGTTCCCCCACGGACAGGGACAAAAACATTCAGTACTTC,TRBD1,many,TRBJ2-4,TRBV28,16
CASSLGTSPDTDTQYF,TGTGCCAGCAGCTTGGGGACTTCTCCCGACACAGATACGCAGTATTTT,-,-,TRBJ2-3,TRBV7-2,16
CASSDLQRIREKLFF,TGTGCCTCCTCGGACCTACAACGGATTCGTGAAAAACTGTTTTTT,-,-,TRBJ1-4,TRBV19,15